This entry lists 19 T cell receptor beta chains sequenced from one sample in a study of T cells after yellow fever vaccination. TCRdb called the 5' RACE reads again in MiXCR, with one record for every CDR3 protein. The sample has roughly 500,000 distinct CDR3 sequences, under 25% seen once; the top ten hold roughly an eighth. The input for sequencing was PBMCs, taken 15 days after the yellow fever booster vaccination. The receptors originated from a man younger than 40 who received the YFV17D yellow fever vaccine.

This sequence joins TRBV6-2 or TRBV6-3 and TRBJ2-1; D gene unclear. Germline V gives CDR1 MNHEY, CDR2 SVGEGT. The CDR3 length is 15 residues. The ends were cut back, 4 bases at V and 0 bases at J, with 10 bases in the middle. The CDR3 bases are TGTGCCAGCAGTTCGGATATAAGCTCCTACAATGAGCAGTTCTTC. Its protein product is CASSSDISSYNEQFF.

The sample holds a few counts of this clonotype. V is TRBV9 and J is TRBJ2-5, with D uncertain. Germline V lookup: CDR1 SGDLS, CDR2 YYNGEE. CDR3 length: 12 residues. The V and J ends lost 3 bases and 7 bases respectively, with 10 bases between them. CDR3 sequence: CASSEGSATQYF. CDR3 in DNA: TGTGCCAGCAGCGAAGGGTCGGCGACCCAGTACTTC.

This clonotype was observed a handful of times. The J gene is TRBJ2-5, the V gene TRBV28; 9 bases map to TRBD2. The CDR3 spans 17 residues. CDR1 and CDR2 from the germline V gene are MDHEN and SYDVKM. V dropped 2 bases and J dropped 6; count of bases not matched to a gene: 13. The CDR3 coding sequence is TGTGCCAGCAGTTTACTAGGTGGGAGCGGGAGGTTAAAGACCCAGTACTTC. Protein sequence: CASSLLGGSGRLKTQYF.

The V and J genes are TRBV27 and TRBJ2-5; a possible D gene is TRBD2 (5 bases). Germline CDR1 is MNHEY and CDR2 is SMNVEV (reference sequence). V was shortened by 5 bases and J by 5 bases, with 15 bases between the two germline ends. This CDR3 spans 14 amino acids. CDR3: CASSGSSWRETQYF. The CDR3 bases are TGTGCCAGCAGTGGCTCTAGCTGGCGGGAGACCCAGTACTTC.

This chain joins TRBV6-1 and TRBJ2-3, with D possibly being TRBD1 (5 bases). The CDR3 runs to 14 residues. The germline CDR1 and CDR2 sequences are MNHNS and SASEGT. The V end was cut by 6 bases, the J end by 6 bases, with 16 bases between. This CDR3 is CASSTDILLDTQYF. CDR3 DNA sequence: TGTGCCAGCAGCACGGACATCCTCTTGGATACGCAGTATTTT.

CDR3 protein: CSVEGRLAGDIPKALPEQFF. The CDR3 bases are TGCAGCGTTGAAGGCCGCTTAGCGGGAGACATCCCCAAAGCCTTACCGGAGCAGTTCTTC. The chain combines TRBV29-1 with TRBJ2-1; 9 nucleotides line up with TRBD2. V shed 1 base and J 10 bases; nucleotides not matched to a gene: 26. The CDR3 covers 20 residues. Germline-derived CDR1 and CDR2 are SQVTM and ANQGSEA.

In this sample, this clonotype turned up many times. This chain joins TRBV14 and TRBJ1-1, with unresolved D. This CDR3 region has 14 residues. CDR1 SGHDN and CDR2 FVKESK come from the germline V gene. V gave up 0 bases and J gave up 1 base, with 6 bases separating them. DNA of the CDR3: TGTGCCAGCAGCCAAGAACTAAGGAACACTGAAGCTTTCTTT. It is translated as CASSQELRNTEAFF.

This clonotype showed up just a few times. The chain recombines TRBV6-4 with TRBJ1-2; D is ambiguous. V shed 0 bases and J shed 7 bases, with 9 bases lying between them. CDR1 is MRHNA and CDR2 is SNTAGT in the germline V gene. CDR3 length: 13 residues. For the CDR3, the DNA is TGTGCCAGCAGTGACTCAGTGGGAGCTGGCTACACCTTC. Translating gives CASSDSVGAGYTF.

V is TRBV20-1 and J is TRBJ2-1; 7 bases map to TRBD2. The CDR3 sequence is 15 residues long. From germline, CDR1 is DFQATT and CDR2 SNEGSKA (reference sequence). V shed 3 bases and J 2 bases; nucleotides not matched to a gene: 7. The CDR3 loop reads CSARGIAGPYNEQFF. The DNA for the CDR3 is TGCAGTGCTAGGGGAATAGCGGGCCCCTACAATGAGCAGTTCTTC.

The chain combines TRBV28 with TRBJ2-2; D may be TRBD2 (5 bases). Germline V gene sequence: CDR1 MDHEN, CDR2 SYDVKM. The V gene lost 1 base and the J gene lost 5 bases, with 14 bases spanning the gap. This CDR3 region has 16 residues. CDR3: CASSLSLSGGTGELFF. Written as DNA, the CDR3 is TGTGCCAGCAGTTTATCCCTATCCGGAGGAACCGGGGAGCTGTTTTTT.

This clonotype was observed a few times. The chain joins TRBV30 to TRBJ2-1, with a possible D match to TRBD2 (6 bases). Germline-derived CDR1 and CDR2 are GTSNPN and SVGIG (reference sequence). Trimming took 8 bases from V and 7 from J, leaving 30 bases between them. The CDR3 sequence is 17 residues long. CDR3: CAPDHAGRNGEVNEQFF. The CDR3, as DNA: TGTGCCCCTGATCATGCGGGGAGAAACGGGGAGGTAAATGAGCAGTTCTTC.

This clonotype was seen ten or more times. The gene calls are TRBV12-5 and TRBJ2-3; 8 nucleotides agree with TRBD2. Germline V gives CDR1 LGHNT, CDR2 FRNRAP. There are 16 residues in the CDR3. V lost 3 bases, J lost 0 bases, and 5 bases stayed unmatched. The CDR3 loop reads CASGFNPSGSTDTQYF. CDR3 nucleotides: TGTGCTAGTGGTTTCAATCCTAGCGGGAGCACAGATACGCAGTATTTT.

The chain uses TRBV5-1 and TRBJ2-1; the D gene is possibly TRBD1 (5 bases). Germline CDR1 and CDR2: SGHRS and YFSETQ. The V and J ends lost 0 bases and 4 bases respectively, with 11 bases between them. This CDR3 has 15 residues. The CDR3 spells CASSLEGSAYNEQFF. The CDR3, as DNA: TGCGCCAGCAGCTTGGAGGGGTCGGCTTACAATGAGCAGTTCTTC.

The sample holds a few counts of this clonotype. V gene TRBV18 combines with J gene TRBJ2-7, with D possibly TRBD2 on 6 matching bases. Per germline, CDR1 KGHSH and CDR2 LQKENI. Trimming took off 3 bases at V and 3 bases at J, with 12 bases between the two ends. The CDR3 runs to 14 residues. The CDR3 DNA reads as TGTGCCAGCTCACCGAACCGGGAGTACTACGAGCAGTACTTC. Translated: CASSPNREYYEQYF.

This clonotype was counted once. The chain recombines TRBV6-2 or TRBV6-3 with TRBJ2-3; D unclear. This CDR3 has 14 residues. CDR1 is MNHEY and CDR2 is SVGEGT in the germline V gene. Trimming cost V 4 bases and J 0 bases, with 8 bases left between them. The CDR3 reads CASSLVISTDTQYF. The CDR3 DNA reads TGTGCCAGCAGTTTGGTCATAAGCACAGATACGCAGTATTTT.

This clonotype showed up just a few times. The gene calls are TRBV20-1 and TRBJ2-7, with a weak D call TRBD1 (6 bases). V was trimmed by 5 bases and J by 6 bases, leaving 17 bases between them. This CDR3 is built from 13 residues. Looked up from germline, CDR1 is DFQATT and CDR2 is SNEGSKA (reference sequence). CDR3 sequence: CSAELGPRGEQYF. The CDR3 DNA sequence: TGCAGTGCTGAGCTAGGACCCAGGGGCGAGCAGTACTTC.

The CDR3: CASSRLGRQETQYF. The CDR3 region has the DNA TGTGCCAGCAGTAGGTTGGGCCGCCAAGAGACCCAGTACTTC. The genes are TRBV6-1 and TRBJ2-5; D uncertain. V was trimmed by 5 bases and J by 1 base, leaving 11 bases between them. CDR1 is MNHNS and CDR2 is SASEGT in the germline V gene. This CDR3 has 14 amino acids.

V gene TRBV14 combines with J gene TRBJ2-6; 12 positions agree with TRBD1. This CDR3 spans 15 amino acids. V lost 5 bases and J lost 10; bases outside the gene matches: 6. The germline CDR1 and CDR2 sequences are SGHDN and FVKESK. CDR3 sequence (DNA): TGTGCCAGCAGCGTGGGACAGGGGGCGGGGAACGTCCTGACTTTC. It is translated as CASSVGQGAGNVLTF.

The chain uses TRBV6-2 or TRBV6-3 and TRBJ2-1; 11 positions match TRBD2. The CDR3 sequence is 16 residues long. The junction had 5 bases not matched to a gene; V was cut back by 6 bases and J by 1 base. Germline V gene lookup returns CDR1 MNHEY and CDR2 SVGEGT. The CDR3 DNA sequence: TGTGCCAGCAGGGAACCTAGCGGGGGGTCCTACAATGAGCAGTTCTTC. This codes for CASREPSGGSYNEQFF.